This T cell receptor (beta chain) was captured in a study of T cell responses to AZD1222 COVID-19 vaccine. Whole-study results and caveats: Spike-specific TCR breadth rose after two AZD1222 doses, and depth rose as well.

With respect to this clone: As yet, its antigen is unknown.

The germline gives CDR1 WSHSY, CDR2 SAAADI. Unmatched junction bases numbered 10, after V lost 7 bases and J lost 7 bases. This CDR3 spans 13 amino acids. Sequencing was performed with immunoSEQ multiplex PCR; in TCRdb, only in-frame clones are kept and a portion is missing. The sample includes roughly 150,000 clones, about 85% seen only once; the top ten take approximately 7.2%. The sample in question was peripheral blood, obtained after recovery from COVID-19. This clonotype was obtained from an adult who had recovered from COVID-19. The chain uses TRBV10-2 and TRBJ2-7; 7 bases are a match to TRBD2. The CDR3 loop is CASMWGRAGEQYF. In DNA form, the CDR3 reads TGCGCCAGCATGTGGGGGAGGGCCGGGGAGCAGTACTTC.